Listed here are 10 T cell receptor beta chains from one sample, sequenced in a study of CD8 T cells in ankylosing spondylitis. A single record per CDR3 protein comes from TCRdb applying MiXCR to the 5' RACE reads. Altogether 200,000 to 300,000 distinct CDR3 sequences are present, approximately 30% being singletons, with the ten largest covering 3.5% to 4.5%. Input material: blood, either unsorted or a sorted T cell fraction (not recorded which). The receptors were gathered from a male donor with ankylosing spondylitis or in good health (not recorded which).

The chain joins TRBV15 to TRBJ2-1; 9 positions agree with TRBD2. CDR3 length: 14 amino acids. Germline V lookup: CDR1 LNHNV, CDR2 YYDKDF (reference sequence). J gave up 6 bases and V 1 base, and 1 base lay outside the gene matches. The CDR3 region is CATSRGAGGNEQFF. The CDR3 DNA reads TGTGCCACCAGCAGAGGAGCGGGGGGCAATGAGCAGTTCTTC. Combining the CDR3 with reference TRBV15 and TRBJ2-1 gives the whole variable domain DAMVIQNPRYQVTQFGKPVTLSCSQTLNHNVMYWYQQKSSQAPKLLFHYYDKDFNNEADTPDNFQSRRPNTSFCFLDIRSPGLGDTAMYLCATSRGAGGNEQFFGPGTRLTVL.

The chain links TRBV7-2 to TRBJ1-1, with D possibly matching TRBD1 (6 bases). V lost 1 base and J lost 0, with 9 bases in between. Germline V gene data show CDR1 as SGHTA and CDR2 as FQGNSA. CDR3 length equals 15 residues. The CDR3: CASSLEAGVNTEAFF. The CDR3 bases are TGTGCCAGCAGCTTAGAGGCAGGGGTGAACACTGAAGCTTTCTTT.

The chain joins TRBV7-2 to TRBJ1-4; no reliable D call. V was shortened by 1 base and J by 3 bases, with 9 bases between the two germline ends. Germline CDR1 reads SGHTA; CDR2 reads FQGNSA. CDR3 length equals 15 residues. In DNA, the CDR3 is TGTGCCAGCAGCTTAGAGGGCAGTTCTAATGAAAAACTGTTTTTT. The encoded protein is CASSLEGSSNEKLFF.

This clonotype is a singleton in its sample. V gene TRBV12-3 or TRBV12-4 combines with J gene TRBJ2-7, with D unclear. V gave up 4 bases and J gave up 3 bases, with 4 bases separating them. The CDR3 loop spans 11 amino acids. The CDR3 spells CASSWDYEQYF. The CDR3 DNA reads as TGTGCCAGCAGTTGGGACTACGAGCAGTACTTC.

This clonotype was detected a few times. CDR3 nucleotides: TGTGCCAGCAGTTTAGGGGCAGGGGGCTTTTCACCCCTCCACTTT. This gives the protein CASSLGAGGFSPLHF. The V call is TRBV12-3 or TRBV12-4, the J call TRBJ1-6, with 8 positions matching TRBD1. The CDR3 is 15 residues long. V dropped 1 base and J dropped 9; count of bases not matched to a gene: 5.

There are a few counts of this clonotype. The chain joins TRBV7-6 to TRBJ2-7; 7 bases are a match to TRBD2. J was trimmed by 4 bases and V by 5 bases; bases with no gene match: 8. Germline loops: CDR1 SGHVS, CDR2 FNYEAQ. The CDR3 is made up of 14 amino acids. Written as DNA, the CDR3 is TGTGCCAGCAGCCCGGTGGGGGGGGAGTACGAGCAGTACTTC. It yields the protein CASSPVGGEYEQYF.

The chain employs TRBV5-5 and TRBJ2-5; D might be TRBD2 (6 bases). CDR1 and CDR2 from the germline V gene are SGHKS and YYEKEE (reference sequence). The V end lost 0 bases, the J end lost 7 bases, and 13 bases lay between the germline ends. This CDR3 is 14 amino acids long. CDR3 nucleotides: TGTGCCAGCAGCTTGGCATTTCGGAGGGGGACCCAGTACTTC. Translating gives CASSLAFRRGTQYF.

This clonotype occurred a few times. V is TRBV4-2 and J is TRBJ2-6, with D uncertain. Germline assignment: CDR1 LGHNA and CDR2 YNFKEQ. Trimming removed 0 bases from V and 0 bases from J, with 9 bases in between. The CDR3 extends over 17 amino acids. For the CDR3, the DNA is TGTGCCAGCAGCCAAGATGTAGTGACCTCTGGGGCCAACGTCCTGACTTTC. Protein product: CASSQDVVTSGANVLTF.

The CDR3 bases are TGCGCCAGCAGCTTGGACAGGGATATGTACAATGAGCAGTTCTTC. Its protein product is CASSLDRDMYNEQFF. The J gene is TRBJ2-1, the V gene TRBV5-1, with a possible D match to TRBD1 (6 bases). V lost 0 bases to trimming and J lost 4 bases, with 11 bases between them. The length of the CDR3 is 15 residues. In germline, CDR1 is SGHRS, CDR2 YFSETQ.

This clonotype has more than one count but fewer than ten. This chain joins TRBV20-1 and TRBJ2-3, with a possible D match to TRBD1 (6 bases). Germline assignment: CDR1 DFQATT and CDR2 SNEGSKA (reference sequence). The CDR3 covers 13 residues. Between the trimmed V and J ends, which lost 3 bases and 1 base, there was a span of 8 bases. CDR3 nucleotides: TGCAGTGCTAGGGGGGCCGGCACAGATACGCAGTATTTT. Residues: CSARGAGTDTQYF.